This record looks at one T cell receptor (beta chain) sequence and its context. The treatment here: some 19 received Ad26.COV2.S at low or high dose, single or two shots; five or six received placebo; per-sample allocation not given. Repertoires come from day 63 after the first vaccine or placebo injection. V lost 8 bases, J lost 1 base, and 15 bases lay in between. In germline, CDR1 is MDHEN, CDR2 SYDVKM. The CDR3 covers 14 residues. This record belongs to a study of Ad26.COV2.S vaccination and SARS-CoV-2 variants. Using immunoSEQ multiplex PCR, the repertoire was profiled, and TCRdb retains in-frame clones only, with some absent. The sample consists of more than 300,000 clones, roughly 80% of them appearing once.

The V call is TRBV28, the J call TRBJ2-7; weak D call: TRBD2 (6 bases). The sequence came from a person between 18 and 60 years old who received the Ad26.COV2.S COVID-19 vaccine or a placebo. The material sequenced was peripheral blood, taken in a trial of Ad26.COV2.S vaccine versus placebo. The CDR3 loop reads CASPGRGGSYEQYF. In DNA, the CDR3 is TGTGCCAGCCCCGGGCGGGGTGGGTCCTACGAGCAGTACTTC.